Listed here are 13 T cell receptor beta chains from one sample, sequenced in a study of glioma-infiltrating T cells. The iRepertoire nested amplicon-rescue multiplex PCR amplified TCR alpha and beta CDR3s from RNA. TCRdb ran MiXCR on the multiplex PCR reads and lists one entry per CDR3 protein. The sample includes some 120,000 distinct CDR3 sequences, approximately 23% seen only once; the top ten take 12% to 15%. The sequenced sample consisted of glioma tissue, nonneoplastic brain tissue, or PBMCs (not recorded which). The receptor set was obtained from a human donor with low-grade glioma or glioblastoma, undergoing nonglioma brain surgery, or in good health (not recorded which).

Ten or more counts support this clonotype. The chain combines TRBV12-3 or TRBV12-4 with TRBJ2-7; 7 bases line up with TRBD1. Trimming at V came to 3 bases and at J to 8 bases, leaving 4 bases not matched to a gene. The CDR3 is made up of 12 amino acids. The CDR3 nucleotides read TGTGCCAGCAGTTTCTCGGACAGGCAGCAGTACTTC. Protein product: CASSFSDRQQYF.

A remark on this clonotype: Relative to the germline gene, one junction end is altered; a read error may explain this. The V and J genes are TRBV28 and TRBJ1-1, with 8 nucleotides matching TRBD1. This CDR3 comprises 16 residues. Per germline, CDR1 MDHEN and CDR2 SYDVKM. CDR3 loop: CASSEPPRGRGTEALF. The CDR3 nucleotides are TGCGCCAGCAGTGAGCCCCCCAGGGGGCGAGGGACTGAAGCTTTGTTT.

This clonotype was observed at least ten times. The chain combines TRBV6-1 with TRBJ1-4, with D possibly matching TRBD1 (6 bases). CDR1 is MNHNS and CDR2 is SASEGT in the germline V gene. Trimming stripped 7 bases from V and 0 bases from J, with 12 bases between. This CDR3 is built from 15 residues. In DNA, the CDR3 is TGTGCCAGCACCCTTTCAGGGGCAACTAATGAAAAACTGTTTTTT. Its protein product is CASTLSGATNEKLFF.

This clonotype was seen at least ten times. The gene calls are TRBV6-1 and TRBJ2-7; 8 bases fit TRBD1. The CDR3 is made up of 15 amino acids. CDR1 MNHNS and CDR2 SASEGT come from the germline V gene. Losses at the gene ends were 7 bases for V and 2 bases for J; bases not matched to a gene: 10. CDR3 loop: CASKWEAGGPYEQYF. As DNA, the CDR3 is TGTGCCAGCAAATGGGAGGCAGGGGGCCCCTACGAGCAGTACTTC.

This clonotype was seen at least ten times. The chain couples TRBV7-8 to TRBJ2-7; D is undetermined. V was pared by 1 base and J by 1 base, with 17 bases between. The CDR3 is 17 residues long. CDR1 is SGHVS, CDR2 FQNEAQ, per germline. Here the CDR3 DNA reads TGTGCCAGCAGCTTAGTAACTCGGGCAGCTGGATCCTACGAGCAGTACTTC. It codes for CASSLVTRAAGSYEQYF.

This clonotype was seen ten or more times. The chain carries TRBV7-2 and TRBJ2-3, with D unclear. The ends were cut back, 3 bases at V and 2 bases at J, with 9 bases in the middle. Looked up from germline, CDR1 is SGHTA and CDR2 is FQGNSA. This CDR3 has 14 amino acids. The CDR3 is CASSLTGSTDTQYF. DNA for the CDR3: TGTGCCAGCAGCTTGACCGGGTCCACAGATACGCAGTATTTT.

The rearrangement uses TRBV29-1 and TRBJ1-1; D not certain. This CDR3 is built from 11 residues. Germline CDR1 and CDR2: SQVTM and ANQGSEA. The CDR3 loop is CTTTFGIEAFF. In nucleotides, the CDR3 is TGCACCACTACCTTCGGGATTGAAGCTTTCTTT.

Of note for this clonotype: This may stem from a read error, because a much larger clone lies one nucleotide away. The chain joins TRBV7-2 to TRBJ2-1; 7 bases agree with TRBD1. There are 14 residues in the CDR3. Germline loops: CDR1 SGHTA, CDR2 FQGNSA. The J segment lost 4 bases and the V segment lost 8 bases, leaving 8 bases of the junction unmatched. The CDR3 reads CASRPRTGYNEQFF. CDR3 in DNA: TGTGCCAGCCGTCCTAGGACAGGATACAATGAGCAGTTCTTC.

This clonotype was recorded many times. The gene calls are TRBV6-1 and TRBJ1-2; TRBD1 matches 10 bases. Germline CDR1 and CDR2: MNHNS and SASEGT. This CDR3 spans 14 amino acids. V trimming: 6 bases; J trimming: 8 bases; junction bases outside the gene matches: 9. CDR3 DNA sequence: TGTGCCAGCAGGGACGCCGGGACAGGGGACGGCTACACCTTC. It yields the protein CASRDAGTGDGYTF.

As concerns this clonotype: It is unclear where the CDR3 begins or ends on the DNA, so no DNA is shown, and the CDR3 is as TCRdb lists it. V is TRBV7-9 and J is TRBJ2-7; TRBD1, as called in the table, went unchecked against the DNA. Germline-derived CDR1 and CDR2 are SEHNR and FQNEAQ (reference sequence). The CDR3 is made up of 19 amino acids, end residues included. This chain's CDR3 is CASSFYICSARARDSEQYF.

This clonotype was detected many times. V and J are TRBV4-1 and TRBJ2-1, with a tentative D call TRBD2 (5 bases). V shed 2 bases and J shed 0 bases, with 11 bases lying between them. CDR1 and CDR2 from the germline V gene are MGHRA and YSYEKL. The CDR3 runs to 16 residues. In DNA form, the CDR3 reads TGCGCCAGCAGCCAATCTAGCACCCTCTCCTACAATGAGCAGTTCTTC. Translation: CASSQSSTLSYNEQFF.

The V and J genes are TRBV2 and TRBJ2-1; D might be TRBD2 (6 bases). The germline V gene encodes CDR1 SNHLY and CDR2 FYNNEI. The CDR3 is 15 residues long. V lost 1 base and J lost 7, with 14 bases in between. The CDR3 here is CASSEGLKGRNEQFF. CDR3 DNA sequence: TGTGCCAGCAGTGAAGGATTAAAGGGGAGGAATGAGCAGTTCTTC. Filled out from reference TRBV2 and TRBJ2-1, the complete variable domain reads EPEVTQTPSHQVTQMGQEVILRCVPISNHLYFYWYRQILGQKVEFLVSFYNNEISEKSEIFDDQFSVERPDGSNFTLKIRSTKLEDSAMYFCASSEGLKGRNEQFFGPGTRLTVL.

Concerning this clonotype itself: Being one base from a much bigger clone, this may be a read error. The chain uses TRBV6-1 and TRBJ1-2; 12 nucleotides agree with TRBD1. CDR1 and CDR2 from the germline V gene are MNHNS and SASEGT. The CDR3 contains 14 residues. V lost 10 bases to trimming and J lost 10 bases; unmatched junction nucleotides: 13. The CDR3 loop reads CATATGTGGVVYTF. The CDR3 DNA reads TGTGCCACCGCGACCGGGACAGGGGGCGTCGTCTACACCTTC.